This TCR beta chain was sequenced for a study of T cell responses to AZD1222 COVID-19 vaccine. General study findings and limits: Elevations in Spike-specific TCR breadth and depth followed administration of two AZD1222 doses. Seropositive status at baseline applied to only 6 or 7 AZD1222 recipients. The repertoires were collected only after the peak T cell response.

Sequenced by immunoSEQ multiplex PCR; TCRdb stores in-frame clones only, minus some. The table includes over 110,000 clones, just over 90% detected once. With respect to this clone: The antigen is not known. The sample holds other DNA sequences that translate to the same CDR3.

The CDR3 is made up of 13 amino acids. Trimming shortened V by 0 bases and J by 2 bases, and 5 bases separated the two germline ends. Germline lookup yields CDR1 SGHRS and CDR2 YFSETQ. Specimen: peripheral blood, collected on day 0 of AZD1222 vaccination. The V and J genes are TRBV5-1 and TRBJ1-2; D unresolved. The clonotype comes from an adult in good health. The CDR3 here is CASSLEANYGYTF. In DNA form, the CDR3 reads TGCGCCAGCAGCTTGGAAGCCAACTATGGCTACACCTTC.